This TCR beta chain is from a study of response to subunit inactivated influenza vaccine. TCRdb processed the RT-PCR reads anew with MiXCR; each CDR3 protein has one entry. Among around 520,000 distinct CDR3 sequences, 25% were seen once, and the ten largest hold around 1.8%. This clonotype was observed a handful of times. Sample: CD4+ T cells sorted from PBMCs, taken 4 to 6 days after vaccination. This TCR came from a man aged 45-65 years who received an inactivated influenza vaccine.

The CDR3 here is CATVPSSGANVLTF. Here the CDR3 DNA reads TGTGCCACCGTACCAAGCTCTGGGGCCAACGTCCTGACTTTC. The rearrangement uses TRBV12-3 or TRBV12-4 and TRBJ2-6; D ambiguous. The CDR3 runs to 14 residues. V lost 10 bases, J lost 0 bases, and 10 bases lay in between.